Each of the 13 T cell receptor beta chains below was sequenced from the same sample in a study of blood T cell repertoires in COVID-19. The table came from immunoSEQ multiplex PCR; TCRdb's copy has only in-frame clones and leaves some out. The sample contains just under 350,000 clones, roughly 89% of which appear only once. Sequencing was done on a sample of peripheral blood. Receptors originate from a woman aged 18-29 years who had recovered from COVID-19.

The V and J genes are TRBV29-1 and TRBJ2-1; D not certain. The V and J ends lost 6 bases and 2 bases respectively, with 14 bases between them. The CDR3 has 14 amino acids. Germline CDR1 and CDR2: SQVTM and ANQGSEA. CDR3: CSVPLRSAYNEQFF. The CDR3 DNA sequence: TGCAGCGTCCCGCTCCGGAGTGCCTACAATGAGCAGTTCTTC.

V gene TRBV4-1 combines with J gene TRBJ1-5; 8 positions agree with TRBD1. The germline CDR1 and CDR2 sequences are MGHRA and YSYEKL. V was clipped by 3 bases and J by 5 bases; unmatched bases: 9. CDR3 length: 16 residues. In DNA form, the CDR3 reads TGCGCCAGCAGCCACAAGGCAGGGGGCTCAGATCAGCCCCAGCATTTT. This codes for CASSHKAGGSDQPQHF.

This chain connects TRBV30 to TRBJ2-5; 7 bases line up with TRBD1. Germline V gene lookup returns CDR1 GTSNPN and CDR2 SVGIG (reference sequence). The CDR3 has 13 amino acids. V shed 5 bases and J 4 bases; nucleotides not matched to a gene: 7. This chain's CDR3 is CAWGRQGPETQYF. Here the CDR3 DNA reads TGTGCCTGGGGTCGACAGGGCCCAGAGACCCAGTACTTC.

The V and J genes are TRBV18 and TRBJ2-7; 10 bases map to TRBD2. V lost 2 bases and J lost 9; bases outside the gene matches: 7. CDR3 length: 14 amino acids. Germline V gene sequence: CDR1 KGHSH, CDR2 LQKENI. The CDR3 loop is CASSPSSSGSVQYV. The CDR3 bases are TGTGCCAGCTCACCAAGCTCTAGCGGGAGTGTGCAGTACGTC.

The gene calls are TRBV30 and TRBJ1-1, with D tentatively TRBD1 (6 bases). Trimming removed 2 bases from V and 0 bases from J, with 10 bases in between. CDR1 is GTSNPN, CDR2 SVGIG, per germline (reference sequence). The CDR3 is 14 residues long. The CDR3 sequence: CAWSIGQLNTEAFF. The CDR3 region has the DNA TGTGCCTGGAGTATTGGACAGTTGAACACTGAAGCTTTCTTT.

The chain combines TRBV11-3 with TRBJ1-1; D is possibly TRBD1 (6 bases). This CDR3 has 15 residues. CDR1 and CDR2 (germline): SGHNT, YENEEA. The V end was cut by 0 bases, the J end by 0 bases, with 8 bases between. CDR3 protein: CASSLEGAVNTEAFF. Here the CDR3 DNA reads TGTGCCAGCAGCTTAGAGGGGGCCGTGAACACTGAAGCTTTCTTT.

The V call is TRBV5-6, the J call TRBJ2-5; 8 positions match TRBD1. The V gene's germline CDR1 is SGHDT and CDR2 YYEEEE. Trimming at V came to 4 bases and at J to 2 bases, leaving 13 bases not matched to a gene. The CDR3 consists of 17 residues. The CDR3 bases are TGTGCCAGCAGCCTCCGTTACCGACAGGGGATACAAGAGACCCAGTACTTC. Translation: CASSLRYRQGIQETQYF.

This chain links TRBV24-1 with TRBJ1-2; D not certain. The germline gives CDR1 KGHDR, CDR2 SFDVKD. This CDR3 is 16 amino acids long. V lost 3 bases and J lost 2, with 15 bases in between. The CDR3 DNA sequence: TGTGCCACCAGTGATCCCACTAGAGCAGACAACTATGGCTACACCTTC. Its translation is CATSDPTRADNYGYTF.

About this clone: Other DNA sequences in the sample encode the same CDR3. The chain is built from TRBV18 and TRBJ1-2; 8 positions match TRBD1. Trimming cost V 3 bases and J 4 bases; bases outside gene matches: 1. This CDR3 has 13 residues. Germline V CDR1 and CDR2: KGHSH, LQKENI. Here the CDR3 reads CASSPGTGYGYTF. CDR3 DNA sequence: TGTGCCAGCTCACCCGGGACAGGCTATGGCTACACCTTC.

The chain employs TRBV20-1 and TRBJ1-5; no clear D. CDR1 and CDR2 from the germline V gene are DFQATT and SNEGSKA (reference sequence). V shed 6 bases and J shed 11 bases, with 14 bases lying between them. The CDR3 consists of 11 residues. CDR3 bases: TGCAGTGCGTTGGGCAGATCAGCCCAGCATTTT. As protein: CSALGRSAQHF.

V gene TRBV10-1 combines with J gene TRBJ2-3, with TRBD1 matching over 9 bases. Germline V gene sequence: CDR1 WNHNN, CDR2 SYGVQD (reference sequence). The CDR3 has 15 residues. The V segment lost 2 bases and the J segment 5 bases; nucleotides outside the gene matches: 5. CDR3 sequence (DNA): TGCGCCAGCAGTGAGCCGGGACAGGGAAGAGATACGCAGTATTTT. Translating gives CASSEPGQGRDTQYF.

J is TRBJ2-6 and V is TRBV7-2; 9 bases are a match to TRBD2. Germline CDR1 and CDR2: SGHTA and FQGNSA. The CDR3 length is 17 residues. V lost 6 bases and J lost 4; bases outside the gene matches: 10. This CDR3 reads CASSSLAGEPGANVLTF. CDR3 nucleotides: TGTGCCAGCAGTTCCTTAGCGGGAGAACCCGGGGCCAACGTCCTGACTTTC. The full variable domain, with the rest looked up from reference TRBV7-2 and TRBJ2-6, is GAGVSQSPSNKVTEKGKDVELRCDPISGHTALYWYRQSLGQGLEFLIYFQGNSAPDKSGLPSDRFSAERTGGSVSTLTIQRTQQEDSAVYLCASSSLAGEPGANVLTFGAGSRLTVL.

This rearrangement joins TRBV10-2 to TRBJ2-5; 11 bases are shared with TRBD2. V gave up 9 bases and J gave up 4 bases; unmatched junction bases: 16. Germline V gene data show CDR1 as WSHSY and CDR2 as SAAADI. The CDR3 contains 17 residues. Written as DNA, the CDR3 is TGCGCCAGTATCCGGACTAGCGGGCCCCTACCAATAGAGACCCAGTACTTC. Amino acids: CASIRTSGPLPIETQYF.